This record concerns one TCR beta chain sequence. This record belongs to a study of blood T cell repertoires in COVID-19. Study at large: The cDNA or gDNA used as material had been derived from T cells, B-cell-depleted T cells, or PBMCs.

Clones were sequenced by immunoSEQ multiplex PCR, and TCRdb holds only the in-frame ones, with some missing. The sample includes fewer than 250,000 clones, 83% seen only once; the top ten take 2.9%. Between the trimmed V and J ends, which lost 0 bases and 5 bases, there was a span of 9 bases. The CDR3 loop spans 13 amino acids. The germline gives CDR1 SGDLS, CDR2 YYNGEE. This sequence originates from a man aged 45 to 65 with active or convalescent COVID-19. The chain is built from TRBV9 and TRBJ2-7; a weak D match, TRBD2 (6 bases). Sequences were obtained from peripheral blood. The CDR3 spells CASSVVSGDEQYF. The CDR3 DNA sequence: TGTGCCAGCAGCGTAGTATCGGGGGACGAGCAGTACTTC.